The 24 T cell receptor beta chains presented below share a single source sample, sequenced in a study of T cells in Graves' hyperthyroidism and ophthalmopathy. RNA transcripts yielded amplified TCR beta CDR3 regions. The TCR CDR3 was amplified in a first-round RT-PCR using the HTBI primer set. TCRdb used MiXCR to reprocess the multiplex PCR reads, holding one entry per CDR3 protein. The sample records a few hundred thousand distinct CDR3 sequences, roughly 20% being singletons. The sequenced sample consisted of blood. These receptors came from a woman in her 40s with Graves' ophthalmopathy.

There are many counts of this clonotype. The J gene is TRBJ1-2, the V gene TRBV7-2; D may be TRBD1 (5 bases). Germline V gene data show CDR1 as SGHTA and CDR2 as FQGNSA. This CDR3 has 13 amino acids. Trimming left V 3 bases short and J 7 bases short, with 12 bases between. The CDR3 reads CASSFAGYAGYTF. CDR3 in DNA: TGTGCCAGCAGCTTTGCAGGGTACGCTGGCTACACCTTC.

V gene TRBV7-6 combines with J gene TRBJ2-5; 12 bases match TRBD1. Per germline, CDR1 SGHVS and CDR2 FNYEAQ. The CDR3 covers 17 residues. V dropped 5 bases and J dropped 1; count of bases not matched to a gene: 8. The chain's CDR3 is CASSLGTGGAGQETQYF. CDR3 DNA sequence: TGTGCCAGCAGCCTGGGGACAGGGGGCGCGGGCCAAGAGACCCAGTACTTC.

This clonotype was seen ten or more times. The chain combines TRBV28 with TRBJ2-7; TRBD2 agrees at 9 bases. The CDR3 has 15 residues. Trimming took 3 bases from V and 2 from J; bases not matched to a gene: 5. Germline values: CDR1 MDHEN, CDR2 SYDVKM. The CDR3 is CASSLASGATYEQYF. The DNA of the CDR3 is TGTGCCAGCAGTTTGGCTAGCGGGGCTACCTACGAGCAGTACTTC.

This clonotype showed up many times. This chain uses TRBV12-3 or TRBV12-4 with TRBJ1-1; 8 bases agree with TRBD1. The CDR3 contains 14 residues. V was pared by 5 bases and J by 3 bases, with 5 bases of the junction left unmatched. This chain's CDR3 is CASSETGEDTEAFF. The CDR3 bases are TGTGCCAGCAGTGAGACAGGGGAGGACACTGAAGCTTTCTTT.

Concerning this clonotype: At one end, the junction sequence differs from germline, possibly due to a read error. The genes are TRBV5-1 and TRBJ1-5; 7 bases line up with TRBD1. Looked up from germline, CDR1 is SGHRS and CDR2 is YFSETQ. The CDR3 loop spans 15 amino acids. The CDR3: CASSLAVQGSQPQLF. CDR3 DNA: TGCGCCAGCAGCTTGGCGGTACAGGGGAGTCAGCCCCAGCTTTTT.

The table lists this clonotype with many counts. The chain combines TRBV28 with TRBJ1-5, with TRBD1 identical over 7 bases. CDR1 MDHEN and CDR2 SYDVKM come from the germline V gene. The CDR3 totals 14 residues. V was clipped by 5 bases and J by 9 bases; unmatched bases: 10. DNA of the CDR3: TGTGCCAGCAGTCTCCGGACAGGAGTTCTGCCCCAGCATTTT. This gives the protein CASSLRTGVLPQHF. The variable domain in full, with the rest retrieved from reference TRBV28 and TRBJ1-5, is DVKVTQSSRYLVKRTGEKVFLECVQDMDHENMFWYRQDPGLGLRLIYFSYDVKMKEKGDIPEGYSVSREKKERFSLILESASTNQTSMYLCASSLRTGVLPQHFGDGTRLSIL.

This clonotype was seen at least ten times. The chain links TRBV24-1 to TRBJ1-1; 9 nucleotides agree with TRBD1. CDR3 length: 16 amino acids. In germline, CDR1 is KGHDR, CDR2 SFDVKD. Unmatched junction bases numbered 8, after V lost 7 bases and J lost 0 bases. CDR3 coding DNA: TGTGCCACCAGGCCGGGACAGGGTTTAATGAACACTGAAGCTTTCTTT. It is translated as CATRPGQGLMNTEAFF.

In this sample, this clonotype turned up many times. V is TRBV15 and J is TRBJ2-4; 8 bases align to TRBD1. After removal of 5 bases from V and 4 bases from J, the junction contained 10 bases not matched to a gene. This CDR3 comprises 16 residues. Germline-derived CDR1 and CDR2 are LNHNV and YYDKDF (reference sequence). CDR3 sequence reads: CATSSPGRDRKNIQYF. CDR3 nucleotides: TGTGCCACCAGCTCCCCCGGAAGGGACAGGAAAAACATTCAGTACTTC.

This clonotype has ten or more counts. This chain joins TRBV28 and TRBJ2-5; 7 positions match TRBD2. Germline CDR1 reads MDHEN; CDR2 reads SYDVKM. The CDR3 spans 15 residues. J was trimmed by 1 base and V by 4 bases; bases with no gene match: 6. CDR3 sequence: CASSSGLEFQETQYF. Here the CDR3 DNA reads TGTGCCAGCAGTTCCGGACTAGAGTTCCAAGAGACCCAGTACTTC.

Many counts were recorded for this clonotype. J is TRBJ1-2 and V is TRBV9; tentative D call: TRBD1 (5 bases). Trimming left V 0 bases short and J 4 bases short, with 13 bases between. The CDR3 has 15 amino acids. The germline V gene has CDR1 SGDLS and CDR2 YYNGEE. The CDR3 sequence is CASSVGQGKAYGYTF. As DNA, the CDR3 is TGTGCCAGCAGCGTAGGGCAGGGTAAAGCCTATGGCTACACCTTC.

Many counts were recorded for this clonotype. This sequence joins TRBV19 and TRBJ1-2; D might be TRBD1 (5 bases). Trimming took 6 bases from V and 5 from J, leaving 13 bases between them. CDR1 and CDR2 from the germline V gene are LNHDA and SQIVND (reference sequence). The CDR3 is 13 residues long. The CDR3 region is CASSIGTEYGYTF. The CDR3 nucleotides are TGTGCCAGTAGCATCGGGACGGAGTATGGCTACACCTTC.

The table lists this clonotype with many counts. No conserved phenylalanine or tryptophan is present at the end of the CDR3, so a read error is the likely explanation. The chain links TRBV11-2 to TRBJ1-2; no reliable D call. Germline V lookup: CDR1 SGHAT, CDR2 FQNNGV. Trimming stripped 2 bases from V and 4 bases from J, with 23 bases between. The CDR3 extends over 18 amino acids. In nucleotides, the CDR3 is TGTGCCAGCAGCTTACTTTCAGGCCCAAGATACAACCCCTATGGCTACACCCTC. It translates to CASSLLSGPRYNPYGYTL.

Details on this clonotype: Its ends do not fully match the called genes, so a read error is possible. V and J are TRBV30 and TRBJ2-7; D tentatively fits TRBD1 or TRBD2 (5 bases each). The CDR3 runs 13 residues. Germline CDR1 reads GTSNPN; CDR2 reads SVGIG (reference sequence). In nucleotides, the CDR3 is TGTGCCTGGGAACAGGAGGTTTCCTACGGGCAGTACTTC. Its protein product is CAWEQEVSYGQYF.

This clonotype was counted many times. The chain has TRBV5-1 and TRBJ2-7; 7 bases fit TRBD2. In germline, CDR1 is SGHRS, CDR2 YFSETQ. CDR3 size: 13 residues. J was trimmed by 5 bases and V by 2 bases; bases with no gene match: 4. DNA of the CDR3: TGCGCCAGCAGCTTAGGACTAGTTCACGAGCAGTACTTC. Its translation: CASSLGLVHEQYF.

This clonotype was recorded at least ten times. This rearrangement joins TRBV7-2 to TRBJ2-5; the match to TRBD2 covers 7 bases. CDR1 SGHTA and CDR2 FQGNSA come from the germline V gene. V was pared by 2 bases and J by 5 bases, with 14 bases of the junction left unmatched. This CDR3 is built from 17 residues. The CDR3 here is CASSLMGGGSRRETQYF. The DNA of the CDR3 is TGTGCCAGCAGCTTAATGGGGGGAGGGTCTCGGCGGGAGACCCAGTACTTC.

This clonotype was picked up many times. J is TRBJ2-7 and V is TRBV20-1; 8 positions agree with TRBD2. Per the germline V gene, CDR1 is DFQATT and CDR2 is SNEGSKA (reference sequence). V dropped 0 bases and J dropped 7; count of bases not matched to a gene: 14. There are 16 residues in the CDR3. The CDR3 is CSARDSTGGRLWEQYF. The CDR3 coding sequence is TGCAGTGCTAGAGATTCGACTGGCGGGAGGCTTTGGGAGCAGTACTTC.

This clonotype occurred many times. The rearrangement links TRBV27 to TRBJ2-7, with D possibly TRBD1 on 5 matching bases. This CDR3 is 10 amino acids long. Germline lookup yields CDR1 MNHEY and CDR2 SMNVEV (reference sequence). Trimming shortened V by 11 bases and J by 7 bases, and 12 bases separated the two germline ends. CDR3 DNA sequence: TGTGCCCCACCGACAGAAGAGCAGTACTTC. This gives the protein CAPPTEEQYF.

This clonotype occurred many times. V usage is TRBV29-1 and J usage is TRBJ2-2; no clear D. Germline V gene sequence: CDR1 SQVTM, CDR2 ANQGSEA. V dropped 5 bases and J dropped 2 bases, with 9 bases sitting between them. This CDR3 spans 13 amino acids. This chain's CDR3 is CSVPQDNTGELFF. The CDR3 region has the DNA TGCAGCGTTCCCCAGGACAACACCGGGGAGCTGTTTTTT.

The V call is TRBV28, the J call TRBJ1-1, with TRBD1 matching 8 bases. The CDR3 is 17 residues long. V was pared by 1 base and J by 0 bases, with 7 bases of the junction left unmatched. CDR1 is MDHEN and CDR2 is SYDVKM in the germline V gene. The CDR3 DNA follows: TGTGCCAGCAGTTTATTTTTACAGGGGGGGATGAACACTGAAGCTTTCTTT. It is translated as CASSLFLQGGMNTEAFF.

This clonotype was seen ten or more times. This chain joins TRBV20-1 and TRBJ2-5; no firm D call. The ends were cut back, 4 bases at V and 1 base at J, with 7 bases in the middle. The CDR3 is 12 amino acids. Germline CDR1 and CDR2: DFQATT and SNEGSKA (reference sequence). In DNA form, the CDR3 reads TGCAGTGCTAAGGAAACCCAAGAGACCCAGTACTTC. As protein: CSAKETQETQYF.

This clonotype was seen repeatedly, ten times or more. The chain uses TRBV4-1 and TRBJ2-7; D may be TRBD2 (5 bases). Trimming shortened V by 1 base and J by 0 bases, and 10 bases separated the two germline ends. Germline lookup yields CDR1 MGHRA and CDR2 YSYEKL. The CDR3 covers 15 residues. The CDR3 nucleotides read TGCGCCAGCAGCCAAGCACCGGGGAGCTCCTACGAGCAGTACTTC. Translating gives CASSQAPGSSYEQYF.

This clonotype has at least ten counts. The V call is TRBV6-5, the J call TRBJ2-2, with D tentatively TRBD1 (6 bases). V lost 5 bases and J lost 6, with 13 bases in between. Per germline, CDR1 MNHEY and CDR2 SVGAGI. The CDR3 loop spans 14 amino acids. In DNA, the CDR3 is TGTGCCAGCAGTAGGAGGTCAGGGGCCGGGGAGCTGTTTTTT. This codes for CASSRRSGAGELFF.

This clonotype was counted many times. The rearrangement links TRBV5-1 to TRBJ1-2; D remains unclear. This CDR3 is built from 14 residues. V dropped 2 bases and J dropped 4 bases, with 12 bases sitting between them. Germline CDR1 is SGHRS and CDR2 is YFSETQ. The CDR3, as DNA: TGCGCCAGCAGCTTTAATCCGGGAACCTATGGCTACACCTTC. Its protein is CASSFNPGTYGYTF.

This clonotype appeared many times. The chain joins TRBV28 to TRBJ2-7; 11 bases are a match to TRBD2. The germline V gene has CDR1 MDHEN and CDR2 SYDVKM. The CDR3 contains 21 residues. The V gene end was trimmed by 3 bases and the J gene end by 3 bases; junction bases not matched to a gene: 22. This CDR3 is CASSLLGGRVVAGGPHYEQYF. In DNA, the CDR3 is TGTGCCAGCAGTTTGCTCGGGGGCAGGGTAGTAGCGGGAGGGCCCCACTACGAGCAGTACTTC.